One and the same sample provided the 6 T cell receptor beta chains below, sequenced in a study of cytomegalovirus exposure and HLA in healthy donors. PCR involved 60 Vbeta and 13 Jbeta primers. The method was immunoSEQ multiplex PCR; TCRdb's version includes in-frame clones alone and lacks a portion of them. Of 120,000 or so clones in the sample, approximately 80% were seen once. Material for sequencing was PBMCs. The source is a man aged 25-40 years in good health and CMV-seronegative.

The sample holds a few counts of this clone. The J gene is TRBJ2-7, the V gene TRBV11-3; D possibly corresponds to TRBD2 (5 bases). The length of the CDR3 is 13 residues. Germline V CDR1 and CDR2: SGHNT, YENEEA. Trimming cost V 4 bases and J 4 bases, with 11 bases left between them. CDR3 in DNA: TGTGCCAGCAGCTGGGGAGCATTGTACGAGCAGTACTTC. This sequence encodes CASSWGALYEQYF.

This clone was recorded once. The chain couples TRBV5-4 to TRBJ1-2; the match to TRBD1 covers 9 bases. The V and J ends lost 3 bases and 5 bases, in that order; junction bases with no gene match: 2. Germline V CDR1 and CDR2: SGHNT, YYREEE (reference sequence). CDR3 size: 13 residues. Here the CDR3 DNA reads TGTGCCAGCAGCTCGGACAGGGGTTATGGCTACACCTTC. This codes for CASSSDRGYGYTF. Based on the CDR3 plus reference TRBV5-4 and TRBJ1-2, the full variable domain is ETGVTQSPTHLIKTRGQQVTLRCSSQSGHNTVSWYQQALGQGPQFIFQYYREEENGRGNFPPRFSGLQFPNYSSELNVNALELDDSALYLCASSSDRGYGYTFGSGTRLTVV.

The rearrangement uses TRBV14 and TRBJ1-6, with 7 bases that match TRBD1. Trimming took 10 bases from V and 7 from J; bases not matched to a gene: 7. This CDR3 contains 13 residues. CDR1 is SGHDN, CDR2 FVKESK, per germline. The CDR3 reads CATSGQPNSPLHF. The CDR3 DNA is TGTGCCACCTCGGGACAGCCGAATTCACCCCTCCACTTT.

The gene calls are TRBV27 and TRBJ2-1, with 11 bases aligning to TRBD2. Germline CDR1 reads MNHEY; CDR2 reads SMNVEV (reference sequence). Trimming removed 6 bases from V and 5 bases from J; junction bases left unmatched: 12. The CDR3 runs 17 residues. The CDR3 DNA sequence: TGTGCCAGCAGATGGACTAGCGGGTCTGGAGAAAACAATGAGCAGTTCTTC. This sequence encodes CASRWTSGSGENNEQFF.

The rearrangement links TRBV11-2 to TRBJ2-2; the D is unclear. From germline, CDR1 is SGHAT and CDR2 FQNNGV. V was cut by 2 bases and J by 6 bases, with 10 bases left in between. The CDR3 runs 14 residues. This chain's CDR3 is CASSLLASAGELFF. CDR3 DNA: TGTGCCAGCAGCTTACTGGCTAGTGCCGGGGAGCTGTTTTTT.

The rearrangement links TRBV27 to TRBJ2-7; 10 bases fit TRBD2. The CDR3 is made up of 15 amino acids. Germline values: CDR1 MNHEY, CDR2 SMNVEV (reference sequence). Unmatched junction bases numbered 7, after V lost 8 bases and J lost 0 bases. Written as DNA, the CDR3 is TGTGCCAGCCGTAGAGCGGGAGGGCTCTCCTACGAGCAGTACTTC. Its translation: CASRRAGGLSYEQYF.